The TCR beta chain under discussion was sequenced for a study of early stage breast cancer tumors (dated by TCRdb to about 2017). About the investigation overall: Of the 15 or so invasive breast tumors, 12 to 13 were found to be estrogen receptor-positive, progesterone receptor-positive and HER2-negative. Of the roughly 12 ER+/PR+/HER2- tumors, eight were classified as invasive ductal carcinomas and four as invasive lobular carcinomas. On average, each sample had roughly 9.7-fold read coverage. The samples as a whole yielded under 3,500,000 detected templates, corresponding to over a million unique clonotypes.

The study profiled bulk TCR beta-chain repertoires in matched peripheral blood, tumor and adjacent normal breast tissue taken from fewer than 20 patients with early-stage breast cancer. Before surgery, roughly 5-11 mL of whole blood was collected into EDTA tubes and then processed within 2 hours. Peripheral blood mononuclear cells were isolated by Ficoll-Paque centrifugation in SepMate-50 tubes. PBMCs were cryopreserved in approximately 90% FBS with roughly 10% DMSO in aliquots of roughly 2 to 4.5 million cells and stored in liquid nitrogen. The Qiagen AllPrep DNA/RNA Mini kit was used to extract genomic DNA. Two independent genomic DNA replicates were amplified for each sample, with roughly 0.5 ug used for blood and 1.5 ug for tumor or normal breast. TCRB sequencing of genomic DNA was carried out with the ImmunoSeq Intro kit according to the manufacturer's instructions. For absolute quantification, the roughly 31-cycle multiplex PCR included proprietary primers along with spike-in control sequences. An 87-bp fragment spanning the CDR3 and flanking V and J genes was sequenced with single-end 150-bp reads. Seven samples, with two replicates for each sample, were multiplexed per lane of an Illumina MiSeq using version 3.0 chemistry. As for the authors' bioinformatics: Raw data were processed with the vendor's proprietary pipeline, and both replicates were merged into a single result per sample. To define clonotypes, the study grouped productive rearrangements that shared the V-gene family, CDR3 amino acid sequence and J-gene segment. Clonality was calculated as 1 minus the normalized Shannon entropy (Pielou evenness) of TCRB abundances. T cell density was estimated as total templates divided by the number of input cells, with the number of input cells inferred from the DNA input amount. Total repertoire diversity and clonality were estimated with Recon using default parameters. A clonotype counted as tumor-enriched if its abundance in tumor exceeded 0.1% and was at least 32-fold higher than its abundance in normal breast. What TCRdb holds here is the immuneACCESS table cut down to in-frame rearrangements. Part of the clones is not present; checked against another copy, under half of the missing clones reflect an unresolved V gene, and the others are unexplained. V, J and clone size are those of that table, while D and trimming were read from the DNA. Present in this sample are 65,000 to 75,000 clones, 80% of which were seen just once. The ten largest make up approximately 4.5% of the sample.

The CDR3 goes from the cysteine to the phenylalanine over 15 residues. Just CDR3 DNA is preserved here, 45 bases in frame from base 1. From a lookup of the germline V gene, CDR1 and CDR2 are SGHTA and FQGNSA. V loses 4 bases, J loses 7 bases, and the germline ends lie 17 bases apart. General study outcomes and caveats: Greater similarity was observed between blood and normal breast repertoires than between blood and tumor repertoires, and tumor was distinguished from normal in about 85% of the 16 patients when each tissue was compared with blood. Enriched TCRB sequences shared across patients were mostly commonly generated sequences, unlikely to play an important role in the tumor microenvironment. Because the cohort was small, analysis by tumor subtype was not possible. Sequencing bulk genomic DNA from unsorted cells could not capture chain pairing or functional markers like CD4, CD8 and FOXP3. Approximately 2.5-fold higher T cell density and higher clonality were observed in tumors than in adjacent normal breast tissue.

In the case of this clone: The antigen this receptor binds is unknown. Per-nucleotide qualities are absent, and no much larger clonotype sits a single base away.

In this chain, TRBV7-2 is recombined with TRBJ1-5; a tentative D call is TRBD1 (5 bases match). This TCR came from a person in their 40s with breast cancer. The specimen was blood. The DNA reads TGTGCCAGCAGCTCCGACGACCAGGGCTACCAGCCCCAGCATTTT. This is translated as CASSSDDQGYQPQHF.